This T cell receptor beta chain derives from a study of glioma-infiltrating T cells after dendritic cell vaccination. V gave up 1 base and J gave up 6 bases, with 13 bases separating them. CDR1 is SGHVS and CDR2 is FNYEAQ in the germline V gene. There are 14 residues in the CDR3. Repertoires were generated with immunoSEQ multiplex PCR, while TCRdb's copy carries only in-frame clones and drops some. The sample has roughly 100,000 clones, around 89% seen once; the top ten hold roughly 2.5%. Stated time point: after dendritic cell vaccination, including at tumor progression/relapse. The sequencing here drew on blood, taken after dendritic cell vaccination. The genes are TRBV7-6 and TRBJ2-7; D is undetermined. The source of this sequence is a human donor with glioblastoma. In DNA form, the CDR3 reads TGTGCCAGCAGCTTAGGTGGTTCCGGTGGCGAGCAGTACTTC. This codes for CASSLGGSGGEQYF.